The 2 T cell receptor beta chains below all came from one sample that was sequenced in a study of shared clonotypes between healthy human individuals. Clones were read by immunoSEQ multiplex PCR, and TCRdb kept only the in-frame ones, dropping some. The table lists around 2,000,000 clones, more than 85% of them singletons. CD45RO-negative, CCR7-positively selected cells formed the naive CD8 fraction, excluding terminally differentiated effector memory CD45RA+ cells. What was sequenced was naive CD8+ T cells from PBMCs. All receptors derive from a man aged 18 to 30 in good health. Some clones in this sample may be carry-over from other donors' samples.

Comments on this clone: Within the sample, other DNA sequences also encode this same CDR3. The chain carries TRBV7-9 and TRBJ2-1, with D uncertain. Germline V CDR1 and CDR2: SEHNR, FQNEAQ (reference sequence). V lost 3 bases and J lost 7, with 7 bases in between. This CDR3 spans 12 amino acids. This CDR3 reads CASSFGENEQFF. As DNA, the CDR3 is TGTGCCAGCAGCTTTGGTGAAAATGAGCAGTTCTTC.

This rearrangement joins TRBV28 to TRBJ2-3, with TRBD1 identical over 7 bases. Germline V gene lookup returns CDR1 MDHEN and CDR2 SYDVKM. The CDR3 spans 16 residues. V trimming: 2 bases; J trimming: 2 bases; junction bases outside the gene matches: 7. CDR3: CASSLRQGRNTDTQYF. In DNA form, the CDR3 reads TGTGCCAGCAGTTTAAGACAGGGTAGGAACACAGATACGCAGTATTTT.